The 31 T cell receptor beta chains listed next were all sequenced from one sample in a study of T cell repertoires in cytomegalovirus infection. From the reads, TCRdb called clonotypes with MiXCR, one entry per CDR3 protein. This table has about 460,000 distinct CDR3 sequences, 11% appearing once. Material: PBMCs. The receptors come from a human donor in good health (CMV status not recorded). Some clones in this sample may be carry-over from other donors' samples.

This clonotype was seen at least ten times. V and J are TRBV12-3 or TRBV12-4 and TRBJ2-1; D is unresolved. V was shortened by 2 bases and J by 1 base, with 3 bases between the two germline ends. The CDR3 totals 13 residues. This CDR3 reads CASSLKSYNEQFF. CDR3 DNA sequence: TGTGCCAGCAGTTTAAAGTCCTACAATGAGCAGTTCTTC.

In its sample, this clonotype was seen many times. The genes are TRBV20-1 and TRBJ2-7; 8 bases agree with TRBD1. V was pared by 3 bases and J by 3 bases, with 4 bases of the junction left unmatched. The germline V gene encodes CDR1 DFQATT and CDR2 SNEGSKA (reference sequence). The CDR3 loop spans 13 amino acids. CDR3 sequence reads: CSARSQGDYEQYF. In nucleotides, the CDR3 is TGCAGTGCTAGGTCACAGGGGGACTACGAGCAGTACTTC.

This clonotype showed up many times. The chain joins TRBV11-3 to TRBJ2-7; TRBD1 aligns across 8 bases. Germline trimming cut 1 base from V and 4 bases from J; bases unmatched to any gene: 6. The CDR3 is made up of 15 amino acids. Germline loops: CDR1 SGHNT, CDR2 YENEEA. The CDR3 loop is CASSLVARGLYEQYF. Here the CDR3 DNA reads TGTGCCAGCAGCTTAGTAGCCAGGGGGCTTTACGAGCAGTACTTC.

The chain joins TRBV12-3 or TRBV12-4 to TRBJ1-2, with TRBD1 identical over 7 bases. The CDR3 is made up of 14 amino acids. The J segment lost 4 bases and the V segment lost 7 bases, leaving 9 bases of the junction unmatched. CDR3 region: CASTSPTGIYGYTF. Here the CDR3 DNA reads TGTGCCAGCACCTCTCCGACAGGGATCTATGGCTACACCTTC.

This clonotype was counted a few times. The V call is TRBV2, the J call TRBJ2-7; 10 nucleotides line up with TRBD2. Germline CDR1 is SNHLY and CDR2 is FYNNEI. The CDR3 is made up of 15 amino acids. V dropped 6 bases and J dropped 0; count of bases not matched to a gene: 5. CDR3 nucleotide sequence: TGTGCCAGCAGGCGGACTAGCGGTAGCTCCTACGAGCAGTACTTC. Residues: CASRRTSGSSYEQYF.

The sample holds many counts of this clonotype. The V gene is TRBV28, the J gene TRBJ2-1, with D possibly being TRBD2 (6 bases). CDR1 is MDHEN and CDR2 is SYDVKM in the germline V gene. The CDR3 is 15 amino acids. V lost 4 bases and J 2 bases, leaving 12 bases between the germline ends. The CDR3 protein is CASSSREDPYNEQFF. CDR3 nucleotide sequence: TGTGCCAGCAGTTCGCGGGAAGACCCCTACAATGAGCAGTTCTTC.

Notes on this clonotype: Just one base apart from a much larger clone, this may be a read error. J is TRBJ2-5 and V is TRBV10-3; 10 nucleotides match TRBD2. The CDR3 extends over 15 amino acids. CDR1 and CDR2 (germline): ENHRY, SYGVKD. The CDR3 DNA is TGTGCCATCAGAGGGAGCGGGGGGGACCATGAGACCCAGTACTTC. Encoded protein: CAIRGSGGDHETQYF.

This chain joins TRBV25-1 and TRBJ1-2, with TRBD1 matching over 8 bases. Looked up from germline, CDR1 is MGHDK and CDR2 is SYGVNS. The junction had 7 bases not matched to a gene; V was cut back by 0 bases and J by 7 bases. This CDR3 comprises 15 residues. CDR3 region: CASSEYVTGESGYTF. The CDR3 nucleotides read TGTGCCAGCAGTGAATACGTGACAGGGGAAAGTGGCTACACCTTC.

V is TRBV7-6 and J is TRBJ1-2; no clear D gene. The V and J ends lost 0 bases and 5 bases respectively, with 10 bases between them. Germline lookup yields CDR1 SGHVS and CDR2 FNYEAQ. The CDR3 covers 14 residues. The CDR3 here is CASSLAIRGYGYTF. The CDR3 region has the DNA TGTGCCAGCAGCTTAGCGATAAGAGGGTATGGCTACACCTTC.

J is TRBJ2-1 and V is TRBV20-1; 8 positions agree with TRBD2. Germline V lookup: CDR1 DFQATT, CDR2 SNEGSKA (reference sequence). This CDR3 has 16 residues. V shed 4 bases, J shed 0 bases, and the junction held 8 bases outside the gene matches. As DNA, the CDR3 is TGCAGTGCTATACGGGAGGGCCTTTTCTCCTACAATGAGCAGTTCTTC. It encodes CSAIREGLFSYNEQFF.

For this clonotype: It may be a read error: a sequence one base away is much more abundant. This chain links TRBV2 with TRBJ2-5, with a possible D match to TRBD1 (6 bases). CDR3 size: 12 residues. V dropped 3 bases and J dropped 7 bases, with 9 bases sitting between them. In germline, CDR1 is SNHLY, CDR2 FYNNEI. The chain's CDR3 is CASSEGAVTQYF. CDR3 sequence (DNA): TGTGCCAGCAGTGAGGGGGCCGTGACCCAGTACTTC.

This clonotype was detected many times. The rearrangement uses TRBV12-3 or TRBV12-4 and TRBJ1-1; D remains unclear. This CDR3 is built from 12 residues. Trimming took off 7 bases at V and 8 bases at J, with 14 bases between the two ends. The CDR3 is CASTSGRVEAFF. CDR3 coding DNA: TGTGCCAGCACCTCCGGCCGTGTAGAAGCTTTCTTT.

This clonotype was detected ten times or more. The gene calls are TRBV28 and TRBJ2-7; D may be TRBD2 (6 bases). V was cut by 5 bases and J by 6 bases, with 14 bases left in between. The CDR3 totals 13 residues. CDR1 is MDHEN and CDR2 is SYDVKM in the germline V gene. The CDR3: CASSDGEAVEQYF. The CDR3 bases are TGTGCCAGCAGTGACGGGGAGGCGGTCGAGCAGTACTTC. Using reference TRBV28 and TRBJ2-7 for the parts outside the CDR3, the full variable domain is DVKVTQSSRYLVKRTGEKVFLECVQDMDHENMFWYRQDPGLGLRLIYFSYDVKMKEKGDIPEGYSVSREKKERFSLILESASTNQTSMYLCASSDGEAVEQYFGPGTRLTVT.

This clonotype has at least ten counts. The CDR3 DNA is TGTGCCAGCAGCCCCCGGGACCTTGACACTGAAGCTTTCTTT. Translating it yields CASSPRDLDTEAFF. The chain carries TRBV14 and TRBJ1-1; D is perhaps TRBD1 (5 bases). This CDR3 is 14 amino acids long. V was clipped by 4 bases and J by 3 bases, with 12 bases between them. Looked up from germline, CDR1 is SGHDN and CDR2 is FVKESK.

The gene calls are TRBV5-1 and TRBJ2-1; no clear D gene. Germline CDR1 and CDR2: SGHRS and YFSETQ. The ends were cut back, 1 base at V and 9 bases at J, with 5 bases in the middle. This CDR3 is built from 11 residues. DNA for the CDR3: TGCGCCAGCAGCTTGAAGGGTGAGCAGTTCTTC. It codes for CASSLKGEQFF.

This clonotype was recorded many times. The chain has TRBV28 and TRBJ1-1; D gene uncertain. Germline V gives CDR1 MDHEN, CDR2 SYDVKM. Deletions cut 6 bases from V and 6 bases from J, with 11 bases between. This CDR3 is 12 amino acids long. CDR3 residues: CASSLTLSEAFF. Written as DNA, the CDR3 is TGTGCCAGCAGCCTGACCTTATCTGAAGCTTTCTTT.

Ten or more counts support this clonotype. The chain has TRBV20-1 and TRBJ2-3; no clear D. Germline values: CDR1 DFQATT, CDR2 SNEGSKA (reference sequence). Trimming took off 2 bases at V and 2 bases at J, with 5 bases between the two ends. The CDR3 spans 12 residues. The CDR3 sequence is CSARKITDTQYF. DNA for the CDR3: TGCAGTGCTAGAAAAATCACAGATACGCAGTATTTT.

Remarks on this clonotype: This may arise from a read error, as a much more abundant clone is one base away. Here the CDR3 DNA reads TGTGCCAGCAGCCAGTACGCGCTAGGGGCGGACGAGCAGTACTTC. Translated, it gives CASSQYALGADEQYF. The chain carries TRBV7-3 and TRBJ2-7, with D possibly being TRBD1 (5 bases). The CDR3 extends over 15 amino acids. V was clipped by 5 bases and J by 5 bases, with 19 bases between them. Germline CDR1 is SGHTA and CDR2 is FQGTGA.

The chain is built from TRBV24-1 and TRBJ1-2, with 11 bases lining up with TRBD1. Germline CDR1 is KGHDR and CDR2 is SFDVKD. The CDR3 spans 17 residues. With 3 bases clipped from V and 6 bases from J, the junction kept 11 bases outside the gene matches. The CDR3 region is CATSDTLDRGRFHGYTF. The CDR3, as DNA: TGTGCCACCAGTGATACCCTGGACAGGGGGCGCTTCCATGGCTACACCTTC.

This clonotype was found many times. This chain uses TRBV10-3 with TRBJ1-5; unclear D gene. The CDR3 runs 14 residues. Trimming stripped 4 bases from V and 0 bases from J, with 7 bases between. The V gene's germline CDR1 is ENHRY and CDR2 SYGVKD. CDR3 nucleotides: TGTGCCATCAGTGGAGGGAATAGCAATCAGCCCCAGCATTTT. This codes for CAISGGNSNQPQHF.

This clonotype has a handful of counts. V and J are TRBV2 and TRBJ2-1; possible D gene TRBD2, 7 bases. Germline CDR1 SNHLY, CDR2 FYNNEI. V was trimmed by 7 bases and J by 9 bases, leaving 13 bases between them. This CDR3 comprises 12 residues. CDR3 sequence reads: CASTREGGEQFF. As DNA, the CDR3 is TGTGCCAGCACCAGGGAGGGGGGTGAGCAGTTCTTC.

The table lists this clonotype with a few counts. The genes are TRBV20-1 and TRBJ2-1; 12 nucleotides agree with TRBD2. The germline V gene encodes CDR1 DFQATT and CDR2 SNEGSKA (reference sequence). V dropped 7 bases and J dropped 8; count of bases not matched to a gene: 12. The CDR3 is made up of 15 amino acids. For the CDR3, the DNA is TGCAGTGTCAGCTCTAGCGGGAGGGGCTGGGATGAGCAGTTCTTC. It yields the protein CSVSSSGRGWDEQFF.

This clonotype was detected ten times or more. The CDR3 loop is CASSPGLKDEQFF. For the CDR3, the DNA is TGTGCCAGCAGTCCGGGACTAAAAGATGAGCAGTTCTTC. This rearrangement joins TRBV7-3 to TRBJ2-1; TRBD2 aligns across 7 bases. V dropped 6 bases and J dropped 8; count of bases not matched to a gene: 7. Per germline, CDR1 SGHTA and CDR2 FQGTGA. The CDR3 spans 13 residues.

This clonotype came up many times. The rearrangement joins TRBV7-9 to TRBJ2-6; D gene uncertain. The V and J ends lost 3 bases and 4 bases respectively, with 10 bases between them. The CDR3 totals 15 residues. The V gene's germline CDR1 is SEHNR and CDR2 FQNEAQ (reference sequence). DNA for the CDR3: TGTGCCAGCAGCTTCACCAGCTCCGGGGCCAACGTCCTGACTTTC. This codes for CASSFTSSGANVLTF.

This clonotype was seen ten or more times. The rearrangement links TRBV7-9 to TRBJ2-7, with D maybe TRBD1 (6 bases). V was trimmed by 3 bases and J by 4 bases, leaving 19 bases between them. The V gene's germline CDR1 is SEHNR and CDR2 FQNEAQ (reference sequence). The CDR3 has 16 amino acids. CDR3 sequence reads: CASSFAPGVTGYEQYF. Written as DNA, the CDR3 is TGTGCCAGCAGCTTCGCCCCAGGGGTTACGGGATACGAGCAGTACTTC.

The chain recombines TRBV12-3 or TRBV12-4 with TRBJ1-2; D call uncertain. V lost 10 bases, J lost 2 bases, and 11 bases lay in between. This CDR3 has 12 amino acids. CDR3 coding DNA: TGTGCCACCCAGACGGGAAACTATGGCTACACCTTC. It codes for CATQTGNYGYTF.

This clonotype was detected many times. The chain employs TRBV28 and TRBJ2-6; perhaps TRBD1 as D (6 bases). Germline V gene lookup returns CDR1 MDHEN and CDR2 SYDVKM. Deletions cut 5 bases from V and 2 bases from J, with 13 bases between. CDR3 length: 16 residues. CDR3 residues: CASSTLRQAGANVLTF. The DNA of the CDR3 is TGTGCCAGCAGTACCCTTAGACAGGCTGGGGCCAACGTCCTGACTTTC.

Ten or more counts support this clonotype. V usage is TRBV18 and J usage is TRBJ2-7, with D tentatively TRBD2 (6 bases). The V gene's germline CDR1 is KGHSH and CDR2 LQKENI. V lost 4 bases, J lost 4 bases, and 14 bases lay in between. The CDR3 totals 14 residues. DNA for the CDR3: TGTGCCAGCTCACGAGAGGGACTCCGATACGAGCAGTACTTC. This gives the protein CASSREGLRYEQYF.

On this clonotype: The junction shows a germline mismatch at one end, possibly a read error. The rearrangement links TRBV20-1 to TRBJ1-5; D unresolved. Germline CDR1 reads DFQATT; CDR2 reads SNEGSKA (reference sequence). This CDR3 is built from 14 residues. CDR3 sequence (DNA): TGCAGTGCTAGAGATACGTTTTACAATCAGCTCCAGCATTTT. Translating it yields CSARDTFYNQLQHF.

V and J are TRBV5-6 and TRBJ1-5; 7 bases are shared with TRBD1. CDR1 and CDR2 from the germline V gene are SGHDT and YYEEEE. V shed 0 bases and J 7 bases; nucleotides not matched to a gene: 10. This CDR3 is 16 amino acids long. The CDR3 DNA follows: TGTGCCAGCAGCTTGGCAGGGGGAGGTGACGACCAGCCCCAGCATTTT. Protein product: CASSLAGGGDDQPQHF.

V is TRBV19 and J is TRBJ2-2; D is perhaps TRBD2 (5 bases). Trimming removed 7 bases from V and 5 bases from J, with 14 bases in between. The CDR3 contains 14 residues. The germline gives CDR1 LNHDA, CDR2 SQIVND (reference sequence). The CDR3: CASTLSPGTGELFF. The CDR3 coding sequence is TGTGCCAGTACCCTCTCTCCGGGAACCGGGGAGCTGTTTTTT.